The 24 T cell receptor beta chains given below trace back to one sample, sequenced in a study of shared clonotypes between healthy human individuals. Sequencing was performed with immunoSEQ multiplex PCR; in TCRdb, only in-frame clones are kept and a portion is missing. The table records about 1 million clones, about 76% of them present only once. The sequenced sample consisted of memory CD4+ T cells sorted from blood. Subset defined: CD45RA-negative fraction. The receptors come from a man aged 18 to 29 in good health.

V is TRBV7-8 and J is TRBJ1-5; TRBD1 might be the D (6 bases). The germline V gene encodes CDR1 SGHVS and CDR2 FQNEAQ. The CDR3 is 14 amino acids. Deletions cut 6 bases from V and 3 bases from J, with 12 bases between. CDR3 DNA: TGTGCCAGCAGTCGGGACACCAACAATCAGCCCCAGCATTTT. It specifies CASSRDTNNQPQHF.

This chain connects TRBV6-6 to TRBJ2-7; TRBD1 is a possible D gene (6 bases). Trimming removed 6 bases from V and 2 bases from J, with 20 bases in between. This CDR3 contains 16 residues. The germline V gene encodes CDR1 MNHNY and CDR2 SVGAGI (reference sequence). The CDR3 is CASRTPLQGTAYEQYF. The DNA of the CDR3 is TGTGCCAGCAGGACCCCGTTGCAGGGGACCGCCTACGAGCAGTACTTC.

On this clone itself: One end of the junction does not line up with germline, which may come from a read error. V and J are TRBV5-1 and TRBJ2-7; 13 nucleotides match TRBD2. CDR1 and CDR2 (germline): SGHRS, YFSETQ. The CDR3 sequence is 14 residues long. The CDR3, as DNA: TGCGCCAGCAGCTTAGGGACTAGCGGGACACCGCTGTCTTTC. Encoded protein: CASSLGTSGTPLSF.

V usage is TRBV6-1 and J usage is TRBJ2-3, with D possibly matching TRBD2 (5 bases). V was pared by 3 bases and J by 1 base, with 11 bases between. This CDR3 contains 15 residues. Per germline, CDR1 MNHNS and CDR2 SASEGT. This CDR3 reads CASSDLEGGTDTQYF. The CDR3 DNA is TGTGCCAGCAGTGATTTAGAGGGTGGCACAGATACGCAGTATTTT.

The chain is built from TRBV19 and TRBJ1-5; D not resolved. Germline CDR1 and CDR2: LNHDA and SQIVND (reference sequence). V was shortened by 10 bases and J by 0 bases, with 16 bases between the two germline ends. The CDR3 has 15 amino acids. CDR3 residues: CATKEVKGSNQPQHF. CDR3 bases: TGTGCCACCAAGGAGGTGAAGGGTAGCAATCAGCCCCAGCATTTT.

This clone was seen at least ten times. The rearrangement joins TRBV2 to TRBJ1-5; no clear D. Germline assignment: CDR1 SNHLY and CDR2 FYNNEI. The V end was cut by 2 bases, the J end by 4 bases, with 12 bases between. The CDR3 runs 15 residues. CDR3 sequence reads: CASSETGVGNQPQHF. As DNA, the CDR3 is TGTGCCAGCAGTGAAACGGGAGTTGGGAATCAGCCCCAGCATTTT. Drawing the rest from reference TRBV2 and TRBJ1-5, the complete variable domain is EPEVTQTPSHQVTQMGQEVILRCVPISNHLYFYWYRQILGQKVEFLVSFYNNEISEKSEIFDDQFSVERPDGSNFTLKIRSTKLEDSAMYFCASSETGVGNQPQHFGDGTRLSIL.

V and J are TRBV6-6 and TRBJ2-3; 7 bases match TRBD2. With 3 bases clipped from V and 2 bases from J, the junction kept 8 bases outside the gene matches. This CDR3 comprises 16 residues. CDR1 MNHNY and CDR2 SVGAGI come from the germline V gene (reference sequence). In DNA, the CDR3 is TGTGCCAGCAGTTATCCGAGCGGGGCTGTCACAGATACGCAGTATTTT. Encoded protein: CASSYPSGAVTDTQYF.

Only a few counts were recorded for this clone. The chain combines TRBV29-1 with TRBJ2-5; 10 nucleotides match TRBD2. This CDR3 has 16 amino acids. The germline CDR1 and CDR2 sequences are SQVTM and ANQGSEA. V shed 6 bases and J 0 bases; nucleotides not matched to a gene: 10. In nucleotides, the CDR3 is TGCAGCGTCCGGTCTCCGGGACTAGCGAACCAAGAGACCCAGTACTTC. It codes for CSVRSPGLANQETQYF.

The chain is built from TRBV6-5 and TRBJ1-1; 7 bases match TRBD1. Looked up from germline, CDR1 is MNHEY and CDR2 is SVGAGI. The junction had 10 bases not matched to a gene; V was cut back by 5 bases and J by 7 bases. The CDR3 length is 14 residues. CDR3 DNA: TGTGCCAGCAGTGGCTCAGGGGGGGCAAATGAAGCTTTCTTT. Its protein is CASSGSGGANEAFF.

The J gene is TRBJ2-3, the V gene TRBV10-1; possibly TRBD2 for D (6 bases). Trimming removed 3 bases from V and 3 bases from J, with 16 bases in between. Germline-derived CDR1 and CDR2 are WNHNN and SYGVQD (reference sequence). The CDR3 has 16 amino acids. In nucleotides, the CDR3 is TGCGCCAGCAGTGAAGAGAGTCCCGGGGGAACAGATACGCAGTATTTT. Encoded protein: CASSEESPGGTDTQYF.

The V call is TRBV30, the J call TRBJ1-4; no definite D call. The V and J ends lost 0 bases and 2 bases respectively, with 7 bases between them. Germline CDR1 GTSNPN, CDR2 SVGIG (reference sequence). This CDR3 region has 14 residues. Written as DNA, the CDR3 is TGTGCCTGGAGTGTAGGCAGCACTAATGAAAAACTGTTTTTT. This sequence encodes CAWSVGSTNEKLFF.

For the CDR3, the DNA is TGTGCCACCAGCAGAGATTCTCGTGTTCGGCTCACTGAAGCTTTCTTT. It translates to CATSRDSRVRLTEAFF. The chain recombines TRBV15 with TRBJ1-1, with D unclear. The germline V gene encodes CDR1 LNHNV and CDR2 YYDKDF (reference sequence). The ends were cut back, 0 bases at V and 4 bases at J, with 15 bases in the middle. The CDR3 spans 16 residues.

This clone was seen repeatedly, ten times or more. The gene calls are TRBV2 and TRBJ2-7, with 10 bases lining up with TRBD1. CDR1 and CDR2 from the germline V gene are SNHLY and FYNNEI. The J segment lost 5 bases and the V segment lost 5 bases, leaving 6 bases of the junction unmatched. The CDR3 sequence is 14 residues long. The DNA of the CDR3 is TGTGCCAGCAGTCCGGGACAGGGGCGACACGAGCAGTACTTC. Residues: CASSPGQGRHEQYF.

This clone was detected once. Other DNA sequences of this sample code for an identical CDR3. The rearrangement joins TRBV5-1 to TRBJ1-1; tentative D call: TRBD1 (5 bases). The germline V gene encodes CDR1 SGHRS and CDR2 YFSETQ. V gave up 0 bases and J gave up 2 bases, with 8 bases separating them. The CDR3 sequence is 14 residues long. CDR3 in amino acids: CASSLEGVNTEAFF. The CDR3 nucleotides read TGCGCCAGCAGCTTGGAAGGGGTTAACACTGAAGCTTTCTTT.

CDR3 bases: TGTGCCAGCAGCCCCTGGGGGACAGGGCACACCGGGGAGCTGTTTTTT. It is translated as CASSPWGTGHTGELFF. The V call is TRBV7-8, the J call TRBJ2-2; 9 nucleotides agree with TRBD1. The germline CDR1 and CDR2 sequences are SGHVS and FQNEAQ. This CDR3 is built from 16 residues. V trimming: 5 bases; J trimming: 3 bases; junction bases outside the gene matches: 7.

The V and J genes are TRBV11-2 and TRBJ2-4, with 7 bases lining up with TRBD2. V dropped 5 bases and J dropped 0; count of bases not matched to a gene: 16. The CDR3 loop spans 19 amino acids. Looked up from germline, CDR1 is SGHAT and CDR2 is FQNNGV. The CDR3 loop is CASSPRPGRGTLAKNIQYF. The DNA for the CDR3 is TGTGCCAGCAGCCCGCGACCGGGGAGGGGAACACTAGCCAAAAACATTCAGTACTTC.

This chain uses TRBV5-1 with TRBJ2-5; perhaps TRBD2 as D (6 bases). The CDR3 spans 13 residues. The germline V gene has CDR1 SGHRS and CDR2 YFSETQ. V was trimmed by 3 bases and J by 9 bases, leaving 15 bases between them. For the CDR3, the DNA is TGCGCCAGCAGCTGGGGACTCCAGGAGGCCCAGTACTTC. This translates into CASSWGLQEAQYF.

The V and J genes are TRBV6-1 and TRBJ1-5; unclear D gene. This CDR3 region has 13 residues. Trimming removed 2 bases at V and 8 bases at J, with 10 bases between. Germline loops: CDR1 MNHNS, CDR2 SASEGT. The CDR3 sequence is CASSEKRGEPQHF. DNA for the CDR3: TGTGCCAGCAGTGAAAAACGCGGCGAGCCCCAGCATTTT.

The chain employs TRBV5-1 and TRBJ2-3, with D unresolved. The CDR3 runs to 14 residues. Trimming removed 3 bases at V and 1 base at J, with 9 bases between. The V gene's germline CDR1 is SGHRS and CDR2 YFSETQ. Here the CDR3 reads CASSSSRGTDTQYF. The CDR3 DNA sequence: TGCGCCAGCAGCTCCAGTCGGGGCACAGATACGCAGTATTTT. Filled out from reference TRBV5-1 and TRBJ2-3, the complete variable domain reads KAGVTQTPRYLIKTRGQQVTLSCSPISGHRSVSWYQQTPGQGLQFLFEYFSETQRNKGNFPGRFSGRQFSNSRSEMNVSTLELGDSALYLCASSSSRGTDTQYFGPGTRLTVL.

This chain uses TRBV6-5 with TRBJ2-5; D is unclear. The CDR3 runs 14 residues. Germline CDR1 MNHEY, CDR2 SVGAGI. Trimming pared 4 bases from V and 0 bases from J, leaving 9 bases between. This CDR3 is CASSSRAYQETQYF. CDR3 in DNA: TGTGCCAGCAGTTCACGTGCTTACCAAGAGACCCAGTACTTC.

The chain is built from TRBV5-1 and TRBJ2-5; D might be TRBD1 or TRBD2, each matching 5 bases. The CDR3 consists of 13 residues. Trimming removed 3 bases from V and 4 bases from J, with 10 bases in between. The germline CDR1 and CDR2 sequences are SGHRS and YFSETQ. The chain's CDR3 is CASSWDVGETQYF. As DNA, the CDR3 is TGCGCCAGCAGCTGGGACGTTGGAGAGACCCAGTACTTC.

The genes are TRBV9 and TRBJ2-5; D is uncertain. This CDR3 is built from 16 residues. Germline V lookup: CDR1 SGDLS, CDR2 YYNGEE. V lost 0 bases and J 1 base, leaving 13 bases between the germline ends. This CDR3 is CASSVATRASQETQYF. Written as DNA, the CDR3 is TGTGCCAGCAGCGTAGCAACCAGAGCCTCCCAAGAGACCCAGTACTTC.

The CDR3 region is CASSKGAGANVLTF. CDR3 DNA sequence: TGTGCCAGCAGTAAGGGGGCTGGGGCCAACGTCCTGACTTTC. The chain uses TRBV6-4 and TRBJ2-6, with a possible D match to TRBD1 (6 bases). This CDR3 is built from 14 residues. The germline V and J ends were trimmed by 5 bases and 2 bases, with 7 bases remaining between them. CDR1 and CDR2 (germline): MRHNA, SNTAGT.

This chain connects TRBV6-5 to TRBJ2-3; 11 bases map to TRBD2. The germline gives CDR1 MNHEY, CDR2 SVGAGI. The CDR3 extends over 13 amino acids. V was clipped by 7 bases and J by 8 bases; unmatched bases: 5. CDR3 in DNA: TGTGCCAGCAACGGGCTAGCGGGGGGTACGCAGTATTTT. It translates to CASNGLAGGTQYF.